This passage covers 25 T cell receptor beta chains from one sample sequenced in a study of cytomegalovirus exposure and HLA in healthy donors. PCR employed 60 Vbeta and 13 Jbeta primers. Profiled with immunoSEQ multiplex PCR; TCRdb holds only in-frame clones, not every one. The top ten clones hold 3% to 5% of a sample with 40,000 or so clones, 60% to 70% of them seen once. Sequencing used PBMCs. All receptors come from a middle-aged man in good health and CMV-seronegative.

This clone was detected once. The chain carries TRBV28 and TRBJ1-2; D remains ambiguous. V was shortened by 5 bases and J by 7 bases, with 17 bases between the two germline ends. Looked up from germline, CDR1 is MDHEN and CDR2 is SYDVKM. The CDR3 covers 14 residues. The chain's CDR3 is CASSAPTILSGYTF. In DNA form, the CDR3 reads TGTGCCAGCAGTGCCCCGACTATCCTCTCTGGCTACACCTTC.

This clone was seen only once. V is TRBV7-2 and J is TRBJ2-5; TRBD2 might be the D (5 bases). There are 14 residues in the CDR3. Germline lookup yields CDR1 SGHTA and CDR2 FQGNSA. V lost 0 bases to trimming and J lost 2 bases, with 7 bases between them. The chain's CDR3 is CASSLASVQETQYF. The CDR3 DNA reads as TGTGCCAGCAGCTTAGCTAGCGTACAAGAGACCCAGTACTTC.

In DNA form, the CDR3 reads TGCAGTGCTCGACAGGGACGCGAGCAGTACTTC. Translated: CSARQGREQYF. The V call is TRBV20-1, the J call TRBJ2-7, with 7 bases identical to TRBD1. Germline CDR1 and CDR2: DFQATT and SNEGSKA (reference sequence). There are 11 residues in the CDR3. With V trimmed by 5 bases and J by 6 bases, 4 bases remained unmatched.

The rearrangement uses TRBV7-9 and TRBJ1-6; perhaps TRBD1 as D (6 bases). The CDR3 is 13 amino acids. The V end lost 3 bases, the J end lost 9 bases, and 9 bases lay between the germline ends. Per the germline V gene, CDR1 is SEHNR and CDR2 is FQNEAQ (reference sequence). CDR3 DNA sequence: TGTGCCAGCAGCTTCACAGGGTTTTCACCCCTCCACTTT. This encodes CASSFTGFSPLHF. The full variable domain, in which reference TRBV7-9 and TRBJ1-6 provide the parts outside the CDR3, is DTGVSQNPRHKITKRGQNVTFRCDPISEHNRLYWYRQTLGQGPEFLTYFQNEAQLEKSRLLSDRFSAERPKGSFSTLEIQRTEQGDSAMYLCASSFTGFSPLHFGNGTRLTVT.

The chain's CDR3 is CASSPHPGVGTQYF. In DNA, the CDR3 is TGTGCCAGTAGTCCCCACCCAGGGGTGGGTACGCAGTATTTT. The gene calls are TRBV19 and TRBJ2-3, with a possible D match to TRBD1 (6 bases). With 5 bases removed from V and 8 bases from J, the gap between germline ends came to 17 bases. In germline, CDR1 is LNHDA, CDR2 SQIVND (reference sequence). The CDR3 consists of 14 residues.

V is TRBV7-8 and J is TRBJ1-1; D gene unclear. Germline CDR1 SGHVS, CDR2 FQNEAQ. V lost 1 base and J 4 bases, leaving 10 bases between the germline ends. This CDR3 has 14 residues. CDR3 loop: CASSLVRDGTEAFF. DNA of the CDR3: TGTGCCAGCAGCTTAGTGAGGGATGGCACTGAAGCTTTCTTT. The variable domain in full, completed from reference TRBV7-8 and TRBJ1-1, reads GAGVSQSPRYKVAKRGQDVALRCDPISGHVSLFWYQQALGQGPEFLTYFQNEAQLDKSGLPSDRFFAERPEGSVSTLKIQRTQQEDSAVYLCASSLVRDGTEAFFGQGTRLTVV.

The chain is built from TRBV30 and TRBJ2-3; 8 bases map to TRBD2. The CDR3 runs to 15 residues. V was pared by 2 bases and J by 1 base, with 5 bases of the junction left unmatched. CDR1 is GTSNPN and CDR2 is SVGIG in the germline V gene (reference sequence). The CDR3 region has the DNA TGTGCCTGGAGTTTCTGGCGGGGGGGCACAGATACGCAGTATTTT. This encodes CAWSFWRGGTDTQYF.

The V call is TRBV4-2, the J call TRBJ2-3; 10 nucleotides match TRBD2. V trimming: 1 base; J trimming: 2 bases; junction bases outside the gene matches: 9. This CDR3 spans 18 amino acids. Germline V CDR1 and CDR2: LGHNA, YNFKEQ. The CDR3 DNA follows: TGTGCCAGCAGCCAAGCTAAAGCGGGGGGGCCATACACAGATACGCAGTATTTT. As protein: CASSQAKAGGPYTDTQYF.

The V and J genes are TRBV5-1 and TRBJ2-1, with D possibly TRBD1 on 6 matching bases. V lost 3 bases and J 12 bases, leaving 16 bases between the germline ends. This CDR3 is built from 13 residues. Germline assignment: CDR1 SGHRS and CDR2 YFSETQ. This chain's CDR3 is CASSSSGAPGQFF. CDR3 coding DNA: TGCGCCAGCAGCTCTTCAGGGGCACCGGGGCAGTTCTTC.

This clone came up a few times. CDR3 in amino acids: CASTEGAEAFF. The CDR3 DNA reads TGTGCCAGTACCGAGGGGGCAGAAGCTTTCTTT. The chain recombines TRBV19 with TRBJ1-1; 7 nucleotides align to TRBD1. Germline trimming cut 7 bases from V and 8 bases from J; bases unmatched to any gene: 4. The CDR3 runs 11 residues. Looked up from germline, CDR1 is LNHDA and CDR2 is SQIVND (reference sequence). The full variable domain, in which reference TRBV19 and TRBJ1-1 provide the parts outside the CDR3, is DGGITQSPKYLFRKEGQNVTLSCEQNLNHDAMYWYRQDPGQGLRLIYYSQIVNDFQKGDIAEGYSVSREKKESFPLTVTSAQKNPTAFYLCASTEGAEAFFGQGTRLTVV.

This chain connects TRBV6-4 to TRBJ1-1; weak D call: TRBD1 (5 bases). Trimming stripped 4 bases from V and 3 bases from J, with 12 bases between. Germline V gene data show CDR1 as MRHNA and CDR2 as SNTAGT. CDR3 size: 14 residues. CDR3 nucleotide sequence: TGTGCCAGCAGTGTGCAGGGAGGGGACACTGAAGCTTTCTTT. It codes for CASSVQGGDTEAFF.

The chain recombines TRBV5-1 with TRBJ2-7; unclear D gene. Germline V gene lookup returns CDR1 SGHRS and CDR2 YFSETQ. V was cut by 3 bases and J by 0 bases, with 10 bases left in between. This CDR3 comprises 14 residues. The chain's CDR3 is CASSSRSNSYEQYF. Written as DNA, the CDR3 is TGCGCCAGCAGCTCCCGGTCTAACTCCTACGAGCAGTACTTC.

The CDR3 here is CASSFSGGLQETQYF. In nucleotides, the CDR3 is TGTGCCAGCAGTTTCTCAGGGGGCCTCCAAGAGACCCAGTACTTC. This sequence joins TRBV28 and TRBJ2-5; 8 nucleotides match TRBD1. The germline CDR1 and CDR2 sequences are MDHEN and SYDVKM. This CDR3 is 15 amino acids long. With V trimmed by 3 bases and J by 1 base, 4 bases remained unmatched.

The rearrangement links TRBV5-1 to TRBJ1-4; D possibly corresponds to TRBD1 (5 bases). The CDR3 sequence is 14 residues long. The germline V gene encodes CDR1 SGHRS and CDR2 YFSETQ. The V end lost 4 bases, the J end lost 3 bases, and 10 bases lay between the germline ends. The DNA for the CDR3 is TGCGCCAGCAGCCCGCCAGGGCCTAATGAAAAACTGTTTTTT. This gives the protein CASSPPGPNEKLFF.

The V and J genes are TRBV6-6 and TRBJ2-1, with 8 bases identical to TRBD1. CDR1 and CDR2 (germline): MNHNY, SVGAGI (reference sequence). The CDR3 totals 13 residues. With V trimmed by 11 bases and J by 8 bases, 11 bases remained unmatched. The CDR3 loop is CASEGQEIDEQFF. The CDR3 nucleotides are TGTGCCTCTGAGGGACAGGAGATAGATGAGCAGTTCTTC.

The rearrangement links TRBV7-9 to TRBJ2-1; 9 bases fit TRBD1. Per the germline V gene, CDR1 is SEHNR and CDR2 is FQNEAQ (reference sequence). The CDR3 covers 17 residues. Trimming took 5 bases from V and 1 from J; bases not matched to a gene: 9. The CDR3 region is CASSHRDGQGSYNEQFF. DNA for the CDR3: TGTGCCAGCAGCCACCGAGATGGACAGGGGTCCTACAATGAGCAGTTCTTC.

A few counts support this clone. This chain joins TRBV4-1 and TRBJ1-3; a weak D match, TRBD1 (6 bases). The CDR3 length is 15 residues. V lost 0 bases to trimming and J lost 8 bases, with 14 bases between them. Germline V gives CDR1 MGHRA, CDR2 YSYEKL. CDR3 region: CASSQDSQGRDTIYF. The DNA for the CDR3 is TGCGCCAGCAGCCAAGATTCTCAGGGGAGGGACACCATATATTTT.

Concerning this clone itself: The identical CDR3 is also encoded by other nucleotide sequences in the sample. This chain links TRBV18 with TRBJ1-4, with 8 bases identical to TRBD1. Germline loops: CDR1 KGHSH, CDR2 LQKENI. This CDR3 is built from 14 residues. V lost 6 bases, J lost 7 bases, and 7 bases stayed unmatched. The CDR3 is CASSPDRGGEKLFF. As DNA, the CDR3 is TGTGCCAGCTCCCCCGACAGGGGTGGTGAAAAACTGTTTTTT.

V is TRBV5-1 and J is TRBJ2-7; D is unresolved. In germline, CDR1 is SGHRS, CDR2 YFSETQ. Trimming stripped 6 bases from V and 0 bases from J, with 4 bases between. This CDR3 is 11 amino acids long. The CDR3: CASTSSYEQYF. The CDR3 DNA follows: TGCGCCAGCACCAGCTCCTACGAGCAGTACTTC.

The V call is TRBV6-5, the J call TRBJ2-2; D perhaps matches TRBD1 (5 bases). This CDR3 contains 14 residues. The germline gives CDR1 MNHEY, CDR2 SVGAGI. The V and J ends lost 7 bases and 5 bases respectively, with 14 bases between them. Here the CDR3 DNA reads TGTGCCAGCACCCGACAGTTAAAGACCGGGGAGCTGTTTTTT. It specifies CASTRQLKTGELFF.

The chain's CDR3 is CAWNIDRGNEQFF. CDR3 coding DNA: TGTGCCTGGAATATTGACAGGGGCAATGAGCAGTTCTTC. The J gene is TRBJ2-1, the V gene TRBV30; 8 bases are shared with TRBD1. With 4 bases clipped from V and 6 bases from J, the junction kept 5 bases outside the gene matches. The CDR3 length is 13 residues. Germline assignment: CDR1 GTSNPN and CDR2 SVGIG (reference sequence).

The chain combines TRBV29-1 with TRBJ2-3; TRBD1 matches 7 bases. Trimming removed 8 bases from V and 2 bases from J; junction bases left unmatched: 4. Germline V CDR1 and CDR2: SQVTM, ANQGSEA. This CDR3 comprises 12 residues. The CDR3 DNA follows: TGCAGCATGACAGGGAACACAGATACGCAGTATTTT. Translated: CSMTGNTDTQYF.

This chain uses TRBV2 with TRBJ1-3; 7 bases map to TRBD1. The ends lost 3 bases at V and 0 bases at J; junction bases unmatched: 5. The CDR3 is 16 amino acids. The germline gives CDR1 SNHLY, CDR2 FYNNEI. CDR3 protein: CASSDGQAHSGNTIYF. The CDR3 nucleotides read TGTGCCAGCAGTGACGGACAGGCGCACTCTGGAAACACCATATATTTT.

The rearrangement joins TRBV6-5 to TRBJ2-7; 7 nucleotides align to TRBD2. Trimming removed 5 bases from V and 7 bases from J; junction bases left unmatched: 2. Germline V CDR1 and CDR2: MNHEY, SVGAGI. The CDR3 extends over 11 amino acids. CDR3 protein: CASSTGGEQYF. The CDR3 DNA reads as TGTGCCAGCAGTACGGGGGGAGAGCAGTACTTC.

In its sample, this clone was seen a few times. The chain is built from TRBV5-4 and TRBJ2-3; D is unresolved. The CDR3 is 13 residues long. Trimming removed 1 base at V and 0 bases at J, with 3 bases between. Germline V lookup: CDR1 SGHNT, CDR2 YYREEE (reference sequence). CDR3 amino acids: CASSLTSTDTQYF. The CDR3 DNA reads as TGTGCCAGCAGCTTGACTAGCACAGATACGCAGTATTTT.